These T cell receptor beta chains were read from a single sample in a study of post-analysis software for immune sequencing data. TCRdb reprocessed the PCR reads with MiXCR, giving one entry per CDR3 protein. Among about 760,000 distinct CDR3 sequences, 25% to 30% were seen once, and the ten largest hold approximately 0.6%. Sequencing input: blood. These receptors all come from a girl aged 10-17 years with multiple sclerosis. Each CDR3 is given without its conserved first and last residue.

TRBV7-2	TRBJ2-1	ASSLALPGGTSYNEQF
TRBV7-2	TRBJ1-2	ASSLAVAARGLSYT
TRBV5-6	TRBJ2-7	ASSSPSAYSYEQY
TRBV5-1	TRBJ2-3	ASSFGSDTQY
TRBV24-1	TRBJ2-1	ATSPGGGEQF
TRBV6-6	TRBJ1-2	ASSHREYGYT
TRBV4-3	TRBJ2-7	ASSQDRGAYEQY
TRBV2	TRBJ1-1	ASRVDRNTEAF
TRBV28	TRBJ2-1	ASRPSTSGSYNEQF
TRBV6-5	TRBJ1-4	ASSYSIATGNEKLF
TRBV7-8	TRBJ2-3	ASNAGLAGAVDTQY
TRBV6-6	TRBJ1-5	ASSYFDRGESQH
TRBV20-1	TRBJ2-1	SALPKTSGFCNEQF
TRBV9	NA	AGSSSGSGTQY
TRBV5-1	TRBJ2-1	ASTRDRVENEQF
TRBV6-5	TRBJ1-5	ASSYDRDQPQH
TRBV6-5	TRBJ2-5	ASSHEFDGETQY
TRBV20-1	TRBJ2-3	SARPLNRGGADTQY
TRBV5-1	TRBJ2-1	ASSVIRDRGANEQF
TRBV19	TRBJ2-1	ASASMFGAGFNEQF
TRBV12-3/TRBV12-4	TRBJ1-5	ASRGGHSNQPQH
TRBV28	TRBJ2-7	AGSLRGLPLYEQY
TRBV6-5	TRBJ2-7	ASNKRGVNEQY